The present entry profiles one TCR beta chain with its context. Original analysis: Reference gene primer amplification in the assay estimated nucleated cell counts. Produced via immunoSEQ multiplex PCR; TCRdb's table is partial and in-frame only. V and J calls plus clone size are reproduced from that table; the DNA served to infer D and trimming. The sample includes fewer than 400,000 clones, around 88% seen only once; the top ten take roughly 3%. This entry belongs to a study of blood T cell repertoires in COVID-19. Study-level background: Nucleic acid was either cDNA or gDNA, and it came from T cells, B-cell-depleted T cells, or PBMCs.

Germline V gene sequence: CDR1 MGHRA, CDR2 YSYEKL. Germline trimming cut 6 bases from V and 11 bases from J; bases unmatched to any gene: 14. The CDR3 is made up of 15 amino acids. The chain has TRBV4-1 and TRBJ1-5; the match to TRBD1 covers 9 bases. This clonotype was sampled from a man in his thirties or forties with active or convalescent COVID-19. Material for sequencing was peripheral blood. Here the CDR3 DNA reads TGCGCCAGCAGTCTTCACACAGGGGGCGGGTGGTCCCAGCATTTT. Encoded protein: CASSLHTGGGWSQHF.